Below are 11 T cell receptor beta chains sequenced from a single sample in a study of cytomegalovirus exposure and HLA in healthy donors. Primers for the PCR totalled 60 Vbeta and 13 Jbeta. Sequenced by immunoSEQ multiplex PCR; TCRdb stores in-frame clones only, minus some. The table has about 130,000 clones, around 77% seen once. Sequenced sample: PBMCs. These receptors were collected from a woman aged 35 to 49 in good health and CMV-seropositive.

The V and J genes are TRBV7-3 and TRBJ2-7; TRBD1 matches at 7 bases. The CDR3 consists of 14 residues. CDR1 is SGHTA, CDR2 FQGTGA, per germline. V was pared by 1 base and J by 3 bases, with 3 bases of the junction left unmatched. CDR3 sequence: CASSLNQGDYEQYF. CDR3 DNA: TGTGCCAGCAGCTTAAACCAGGGGGACTACGAGCAGTACTTC.

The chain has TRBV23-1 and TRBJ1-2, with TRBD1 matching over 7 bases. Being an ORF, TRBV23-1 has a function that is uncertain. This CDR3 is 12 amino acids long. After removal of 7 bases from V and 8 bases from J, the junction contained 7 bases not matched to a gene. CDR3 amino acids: CASTTGVEGYTF. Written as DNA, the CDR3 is TGCGCCAGCACCACAGGGGTCGAAGGCTACACCTTC.

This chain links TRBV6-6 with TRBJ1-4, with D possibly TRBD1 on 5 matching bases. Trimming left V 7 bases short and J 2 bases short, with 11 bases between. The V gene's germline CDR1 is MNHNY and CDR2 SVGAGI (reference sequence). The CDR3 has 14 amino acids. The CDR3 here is CASTVGLTNEKLFF. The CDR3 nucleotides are TGTGCCAGCACCGTGGGACTGACTAATGAAAAACTGTTTTTT.

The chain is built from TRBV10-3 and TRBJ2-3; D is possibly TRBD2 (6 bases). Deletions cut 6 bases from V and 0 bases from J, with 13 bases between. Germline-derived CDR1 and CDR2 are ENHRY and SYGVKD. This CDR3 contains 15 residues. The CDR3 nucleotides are TGTGCCATCAGGGACCCCGGGACTAGCACAGATACGCAGTATTTT. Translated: CAIRDPGTSTDTQYF.

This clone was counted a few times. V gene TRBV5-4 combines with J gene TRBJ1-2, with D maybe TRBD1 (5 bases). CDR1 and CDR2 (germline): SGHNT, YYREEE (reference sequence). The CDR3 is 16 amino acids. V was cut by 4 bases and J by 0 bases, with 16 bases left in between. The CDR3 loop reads CASSQDLGGANYGYTF. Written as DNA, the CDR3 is TGTGCCAGCAGCCAAGATCTGGGGGGAGCTAACTATGGCTACACCTTC.

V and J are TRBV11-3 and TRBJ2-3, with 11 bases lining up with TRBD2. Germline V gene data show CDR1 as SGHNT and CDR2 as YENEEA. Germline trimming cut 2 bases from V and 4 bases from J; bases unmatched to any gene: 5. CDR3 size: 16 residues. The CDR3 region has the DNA TGTGCCAGCAGCTTAAGGACTAGCGGGCGCGCAGATACGCAGTATTTT. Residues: CASSLRTSGRADTQYF.

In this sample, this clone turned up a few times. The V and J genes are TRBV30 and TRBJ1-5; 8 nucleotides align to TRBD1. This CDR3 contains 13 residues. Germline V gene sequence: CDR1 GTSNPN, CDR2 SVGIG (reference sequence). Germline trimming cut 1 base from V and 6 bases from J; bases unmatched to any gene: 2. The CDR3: CAWSGQGSQPQHF. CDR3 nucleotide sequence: TGTGCCTGGAGTGGACAGGGGAGTCAGCCCCAGCATTTT.

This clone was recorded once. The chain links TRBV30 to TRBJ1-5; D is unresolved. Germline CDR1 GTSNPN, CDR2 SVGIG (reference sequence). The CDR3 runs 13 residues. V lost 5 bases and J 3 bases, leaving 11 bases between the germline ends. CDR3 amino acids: CAWAGSHNQPQHF. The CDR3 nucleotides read TGTGCCTGGGCCGGGTCCCACAATCAGCCCCAGCATTTT.

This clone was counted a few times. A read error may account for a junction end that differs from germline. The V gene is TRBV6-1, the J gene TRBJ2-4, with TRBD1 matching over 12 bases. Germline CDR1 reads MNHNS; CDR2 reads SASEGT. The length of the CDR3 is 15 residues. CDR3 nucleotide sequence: TGTGCCAGCAGTGAAGGTGCGGGGGGACAGGGGGCGAGGCACTTC. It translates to CASSEGAGGQGARHF.

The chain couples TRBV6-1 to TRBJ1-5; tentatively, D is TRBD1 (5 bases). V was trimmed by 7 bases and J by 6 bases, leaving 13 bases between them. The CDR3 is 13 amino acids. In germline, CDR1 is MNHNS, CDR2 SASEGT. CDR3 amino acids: CASTLQGTQPQHF. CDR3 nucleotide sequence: TGTGCCAGCACTCTGCAGGGTACTCAGCCCCAGCATTTT.

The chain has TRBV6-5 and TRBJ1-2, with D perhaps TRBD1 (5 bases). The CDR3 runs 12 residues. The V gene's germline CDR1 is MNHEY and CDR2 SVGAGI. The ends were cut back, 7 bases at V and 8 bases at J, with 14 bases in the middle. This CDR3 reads CASKNRGVGYTF. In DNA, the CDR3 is TGTGCCAGCAAGAACCGGGGGGTGGGCTACACCTTC.